Here is one T cell receptor beta chain with its context. Produced via immunoSEQ multiplex PCR; TCRdb's table is partial and in-frame only. Here the sample spans over 130,000 clones, 94% being singletons. These data are taken from a study of T cell responses to AZD1222 COVID-19 vaccine. Germline CDR1 MGHDK, CDR2 SYGVNS. This CDR3 is 13 amino acids long. V lost 7 bases and J lost 4; bases outside the gene matches: 3. The specimen comprised peripheral blood, sampled on day 0 of AZD1222 vaccination. The sequence came from an adult in good health. This sequence joins TRBV25-1 and TRBJ1-2, with TRBD1 matching 10 bases. The CDR3, as DNA: TGTGCCAGCACCGGGACAGGGGTCTATGGCTACACCTTC. This codes for CASTGTGVYGYTF.